This T cell receptor beta chain was documented in a study of cytomegalovirus exposure and HLA in healthy donors. Whole-study findings and limits: Among TCR sequences, most were rare, though some public TCRs appeared in many donors.

The donors were healthy bone marrow donors. With respect to this clone: Its specificity is unknown.

The PCR contained 60 Vbeta and 13 Jbeta primers. Assay used: immunoSEQ multiplex PCR; TCRdb lists only in-frame clones, some missing. The sample carries 83,000 or so clones, 65% to 80% recorded once. This clonotype originated in a man aged 25 to 40 in good health and CMV-seropositive. The sequenced sample consisted of PBMCs.

CDR3 amino acids: CASSLPGQGLSSYNSPLHF. CDR3 in DNA: TGTGCCAGCAGCTTGCCGGGACAGGGGCTTAGCTCCTATAATTCACCCCTCCACTTT. The V and J genes are TRBV7-9 and TRBJ1-6; the match to TRBD1 covers 10 bases. CDR1 and CDR2 from the germline V gene are SEHNR and FQNEAQ (reference sequence). The trim removed 3 bases at V and 0 bases at J, leaving 8 bases unmatched. This CDR3 spans 19 amino acids.